One and the same sample provided the 27 T cell receptor beta chains below, sequenced in a study of early T cells in non-severe SARS-CoV-2 infection. TCRdb itself ran the 5' RACE reads through MiXCR, one entry per CDR3 protein. The data hold roughly 45,000 distinct CDR3 sequences, with 11% observed a single time. The sample taken for sequencing was whole blood. The receptor set was obtained from an adult who was a healthcare worker with PCR-confirmed SARS-CoV-2 infection or an uninfected control (not recorded which).

This clonotype was found many times. The V call is TRBV7-2, the J call TRBJ1-1; D gene unclear. CDR3 length: 15 residues. The V and J ends lost 0 bases and 3 bases respectively, with 11 bases between them. The germline V gene has CDR1 SGHTA and CDR2 FQGNSA. The CDR3 sequence: CASSLALGGYTEAFF. CDR3 nucleotide sequence: TGTGCCAGCAGCTTAGCCCTAGGAGGATACACTGAAGCTTTCTTT.

The V gene is TRBV5-1, the J gene TRBJ1-3; 11 bases are shared with TRBD1. The CDR3 length is 16 residues. The V gene end was trimmed by 4 bases and the J gene end by 0 bases; junction bases not matched to a gene: 3. The germline V gene encodes CDR1 SGHRS and CDR2 YFSETQ. The CDR3 DNA sequence: TGCGCCAGCAGCACCGGACAGGGGGCCTCTGGAAACACCATATATTTT. Its protein product is CASSTGQGASGNTIYF.

This clonotype was recorded many times. The chain is built from TRBV6-5 and TRBJ2-4; the D gene is possibly TRBD2 (6 bases). V was pared by 0 bases and J by 8 bases, with 11 bases between. Looked up from germline, CDR1 is MNHEY and CDR2 is SVGAGI. The CDR3 is made up of 14 amino acids. The CDR3 protein is CASSYSRGVDIQYF. The CDR3 DNA follows: TGTGCCAGCAGTTACTCGCGGGGTGTGGACATTCAGTACTTC.

This clonotype was seen more than once but under ten times. The rearrangement uses TRBV28 and TRBJ2-1; 8 positions agree with TRBD2. This CDR3 has 15 residues. V trimming: 4 bases; J trimming: 6 bases; junction bases outside the gene matches: 8. Per germline, CDR1 MDHEN and CDR2 SYDVKM. CDR3 amino acids: CASSSPAAGGNEQFF. Written as DNA, the CDR3 is TGTGCCAGCAGTTCCCCGGCCGCGGGGGGCAATGAGCAGTTCTTC.

This clonotype occurred many times. This chain links TRBV6-6 with TRBJ2-1, with 10 bases lining up with TRBD2. The CDR3 covers 16 residues. The ends lost 4 bases at V and 5 bases at J; junction bases unmatched: 8. The germline CDR1 and CDR2 sequences are MNHNY and SVGAGI (reference sequence). DNA for the CDR3: TGTGCCAGCAGTTCTCCGGGACTAGCGCCGCACAATGAGCAGTTCTTC. Translated: CASSSPGLAPHNEQFF.

This chain uses TRBV12-3 or TRBV12-4 with TRBJ2-1; 8 bases map to TRBD2. V shed 2 bases and J 0 bases; nucleotides not matched to a gene: 3. The CDR3 runs 16 residues. The CDR3 DNA reads as TGTGCCAGCAGTTTACGGCTAGCGGGCTCCTACAATGAGCAGTTCTTC. As protein: CASSLRLAGSYNEQFF.

This clonotype was recorded many times. J is TRBJ2-7 and V is TRBV10-3, with D unclear. Germline-derived CDR1 and CDR2 are ENHRY and SYGVKD. The V and J ends lost 6 bases and 6 bases respectively, with 15 bases between them. The CDR3 sequence is 13 residues long. In DNA, the CDR3 is TGTGCCATCAGCCTTGACCCCGACGGCGAGCAGTACTTC. It encodes CAISLDPDGEQYF.

This clonotype has just a few counts. The chain carries TRBV28 and TRBJ2-2; 10 bases agree with TRBD2. The CDR3 is 14 residues long. Germline V gene data show CDR1 as MDHEN and CDR2 as SYDVKM. The ends lost 5 bases at V and 9 bases at J; junction bases unmatched: 6. This CDR3 reads CASSLPSGSRELFF. CDR3 sequence (DNA): TGTGCCAGCAGTCTACCTAGCGGGAGCCGGGAGCTGTTTTTT.

This clonotype was counted ten times or more. The rearrangement uses TRBV7-2 and TRBJ2-3; 7 positions agree with TRBD2. The J segment lost 8 bases and the V segment lost 0 bases, leaving 8 bases of the junction unmatched. Germline CDR1 reads SGHTA; CDR2 reads FQGNSA. This CDR3 is built from 15 residues. The CDR3 sequence is CASSLAMAGRGTQYF. The DNA for the CDR3 is TGTGCCAGCAGCTTAGCGATGGCTGGGAGGGGTACGCAGTATTTT.

There are many counts of this clonotype. The chain employs TRBV24-1 and TRBJ2-1; 7 bases fit TRBD1. The CDR3 has 15 residues. Germline-derived CDR1 and CDR2 are KGHDR and SFDVKD. Germline trimming cut 4 bases from V and 5 bases from J; bases unmatched to any gene: 7. CDR3 in amino acids: CATSELGDSHNEQFF. The CDR3 nucleotides are TGTGCCACCAGTGAGTTAGGGGACAGCCACAATGAGCAGTTCTTC.

The chain couples TRBV14 to TRBJ2-2; no clear D gene. Trimming took off 5 bases at V and 6 bases at J, with 10 bases between the two ends. CDR1 SGHDN and CDR2 FVKESK come from the germline V gene. The CDR3 extends over 13 amino acids. CDR3 sequence reads: CASSISGSGELFF. The DNA of the CDR3 is TGTGCCAGCAGCATAAGTGGCTCCGGGGAGCTGTTTTTT. The variable domain in full, with the rest retrieved from reference TRBV14 and TRBJ2-2, is EAGVTQFPSHSVIEKGQTVTLRCDPISGHDNLYWYRRVMGKEIKFLLHFVKESKQDESGMPNNRFLAERTGGTYSTLKVQPAELEDSGVYFCASSISGSGELFFGEGSRLTVL.

The sample holds many counts of this clonotype. The V call is TRBV30, the J call TRBJ1-6; no reliable D call. With 4 bases removed from V and 5 bases from J, the gap between germline ends came to 6 bases. The CDR3 loop spans 12 amino acids. From germline, CDR1 is GTSNPN and CDR2 SVGIG (reference sequence). The CDR3 coding sequence is TGTGCCTGGAACAGCCATAATTCACCCCTCCACTTT. It yields the protein CAWNSHNSPLHF.

This clonotype has more than one count but fewer than ten. The chain is built from TRBV6-5 and TRBJ2-3; TRBD2 agrees at 8 bases. CDR1 is MNHEY, CDR2 SVGAGI, per germline. The CDR3 has 16 amino acids. Trimming took 0 bases from V and 0 from J; bases not matched to a gene: 2. CDR3 loop: CASSYSKRGSTDTQYF. CDR3 DNA sequence: TGTGCCAGCAGTTACTCCAAGCGGGGGAGCACAGATACGCAGTATTTT.

This chain uses TRBV10-2 with TRBJ2-1, with 12 bases aligning to TRBD2. The V and J ends lost 5 bases and 0 bases, in that order; junction bases with no gene match: 8. The CDR3 is 18 amino acids. Germline CDR1 reads WSHSY; CDR2 reads SAAADI. The CDR3 sequence: CASSKTSGSGGSYNEQFF. The CDR3, as DNA: TGCGCCAGCAGTAAGACTAGCGGGAGCGGGGGCTCCTACAATGAGCAGTTCTTC.

This clonotype showed up many times. J is TRBJ2-6 and V is TRBV6-1; D is tentatively TRBD1 or TRBD2 (5 bases each). Trimming took off 0 bases at V and 1 base at J, with 7 bases between the two ends. This CDR3 has 16 amino acids. Germline-derived CDR1 and CDR2 are MNHNS and SASEGT. The CDR3 DNA is TGTGCCAGCAGTGAAGCGTGGGGGTCTGGGGCCAACGTCCTGACTTTC. This sequence encodes CASSEAWGSGANVLTF.

This chain links TRBV21-1 with TRBJ1-1; the table calls TRBD1, which could not be checked here. TRBV21-1 is a pseudogene segment. The CDR3 totals 18 residues. This CDR3 reads CASSTPPHLRRMNTEAFF. CDR3 coding DNA: TGTGCCAGCAGCACTCCCCCTCACCTCCGACGGATGAACACTGAAGCTTTCTTT.

This clonotype has ten or more counts. This chain links TRBV4-3 with TRBJ2-3; 9 bases match TRBD2. Germline loops: CDR1 LGHNA, CDR2 YSLEER. This CDR3 contains 18 residues. The V segment lost 0 bases and the J segment 4 bases; nucleotides outside the gene matches: 11. The CDR3 DNA reads TGCGCCAGCAGCCAAGATCTTTTGGCGGGAGGGTTTGCAGATACGCAGTATTTT. It encodes CASSQDLLAGGFADTQYF.

At least ten counts were recorded for this clonotype. The J gene is TRBJ2-1, the V gene TRBV4-3; no firm D call. The ends were cut back, 2 bases at V and 0 bases at J, with 8 bases in the middle. This CDR3 has 15 residues. The germline V gene has CDR1 LGHNA and CDR2 YSLEER. CDR3 nucleotide sequence: TGCGCCAGCAGCCAAACCTTTAGCTCCTACAATGAGCAGTTCTTC. The encoded protein is CASSQTFSSYNEQFF.

The CDR3 reads CSVAGTGAPRGYGYTF. The CDR3 DNA sequence: TGCAGCGTTGCCGGGACAGGGGCCCCTCGCGGCTATGGCTACACCTTC. The rearrangement uses TRBV29-1 and TRBJ1-2; TRBD1 agrees at 10 bases. CDR1 and CDR2 (germline): SQVTM, ANQGSEA. The CDR3 is 16 amino acids. Trimming cost V 4 bases and J 4 bases; bases outside gene matches: 12.

The rearrangement joins TRBV11-2 to TRBJ2-1, with a weak D call TRBD2 (6 bases). Trimming took off 1 base at V and 9 bases at J, with 19 bases between the two ends. Germline V gene lookup returns CDR1 SGHAT and CDR2 FQNNGV. The CDR3 spans 16 residues. CDR3 in amino acids: CASSLGISGVFLEQFF. The CDR3, as DNA: TGTGCCAGCAGCTTAGGCATTTCGGGAGTATTCCTTGAGCAGTTCTTC.

This clonotype was detected ten times or more. The V and J genes are TRBV11-2 and TRBJ2-2; D is tentatively TRBD1 or TRBD2 (5 bases each). Trimming shortened V by 4 bases and J by 4 bases, and 16 bases separated the two germline ends. This CDR3 region has 16 residues. Germline V gives CDR1 SGHAT, CDR2 FQNNGV. The CDR3 sequence is CASSSGQVASTGELFF. The CDR3 DNA sequence: TGTGCCAGCAGCTCGGGGCAGGTAGCGAGCACCGGGGAGCTGTTTTTT.

J is TRBJ2-1 and V is TRBV9; 9 bases fit TRBD2. CDR1 is SGDLS, CDR2 YYNGEE, per germline. This CDR3 comprises 17 residues. Germline trimming cut 3 bases from V and 7 bases from J; bases unmatched to any gene: 14. The DNA for the CDR3 is TGTGCCAGCAGCGCCGGGACTAGCAATATACTTAGGAATGAGCAGTTCTTC. Its protein is CASSAGTSNILRNEQFF. The full variable domain, in which reference TRBV9 and TRBJ2-1 provide the parts outside the CDR3, is DSGVTQTPKHLITATGQRVTLRCSPRSGDLSVYWYQQSLDQGLQFLIQYYNGEERAKGNILERFSAQQFPDLHSELNLSSLELGDSALYFCASSAGTSNILRNEQFFGPGTRLTVL.

This clonotype appeared many times. The chain recombines TRBV19 with TRBJ2-4, with 11 positions matching TRBD1. The CDR3 length is 13 residues. The J segment lost 8 bases and the V segment lost 10 bases, leaving 7 bases of the junction unmatched. Germline assignment: CDR1 LNHDA and CDR2 SQIVND (reference sequence). The DNA for the CDR3 is TGTGCCACCGGACAGGGGGCTAAGGACATTCAGTACTTC. As protein: CATGQGAKDIQYF.

The table lists this clonotype with many counts. J is TRBJ2-7 and V is TRBV20-1; 12 nucleotides agree with TRBD2. This CDR3 has 14 amino acids. The germline CDR1 and CDR2 sequences are DFQATT and SNEGSKA (reference sequence). J was trimmed by 3 bases and V by 5 bases; bases with no gene match: 5. The CDR3 loop reads CSASGLAGIYEQYF. CDR3 DNA sequence: TGCAGTGCTTCTGGACTAGCGGGGATCTACGAGCAGTACTTC.

This clonotype has at least ten counts. V gene TRBV19 combines with J gene TRBJ2-1; 11 bases line up with TRBD2. The germline V gene has CDR1 LNHDA and CDR2 SQIVND (reference sequence). This CDR3 is 15 amino acids long. V trimming: 6 bases; J trimming: 7 bases; junction bases outside the gene matches: 8. CDR3 nucleotide sequence: TGTGCCAGTAGCACGACTAGCGGGAATAGAAATGAGCAGTTCTTC. This translates into CASSTTSGNRNEQFF.

The chain links TRBV7-2 to TRBJ2-5; D not resolved. V was clipped by 2 bases and J by 2 bases, with 6 bases between them. CDR3 length: 13 residues. Germline V CDR1 and CDR2: SGHTA, FQGNSA. In nucleotides, the CDR3 is TGTGCCAGCAGCTTAATCTGGCAAGAGACCCAGTACTTC. Protein: CASSLIWQETQYF.

This clonotype was observed a few times. The J gene is TRBJ2-3, the V gene TRBV2, with D perhaps assigned TRBD1 or TRBD2 (5 bases each). V shed 8 bases and J shed 2 bases, with 11 bases lying between them. Germline V gene sequence: CDR1 SNHLY, CDR2 FYNNEI. The CDR3 length is 13 residues. CDR3 bases: TGTGCCAGCTCCCGGGACCACACAGATACGCAGTATTTT. This gives the protein CASSRDHTDTQYF.